Listed below are T cell receptor beta chains from one sample, sequenced in a study of Graves' ophthalmopathy and Graves' hyperthyroidism. TCRdb re-analysed the multiplex PCR reads in MiXCR, keeping a single row per CDR3 protein. The sample consists of approximately 460,000 distinct CDR3 sequences, approximately 14% of them appearing once. The sequencing sample was made of blood. Receptor source: a woman under 40 with Graves' ophthalmopathy. Each CDR3 is given with its conserved first and last residue.

V: TRBV2; J: TRBJ2-3; CDR3: CASSDMFRDTQYF
V: TRBV12-3/TRBV12-4; J: TRBJ1-2; CDR3: CASSRHRTGGGYGYTF
V: TRBV5-1; J: TRBJ2-7; CDR3: CASSLAGGSSYEQYF
V: TRBV3-1; J: TRBJ2-7; CDR3: CASRGLDTYEQYF
V: TRBV18; J: TRBJ2-5; CDR3: CASSPRNQQETQYF
V: TRBV28; J: TRBJ1-2; CDR3: CASSLLDRPFFYGYTF
V: TRBV29-1; J: TRBJ1-1; CDR3: CSVDHGGDTEAFF
V: TRBV6-5; J: TRBJ1-6; CDR3: CASTARPPGQVYNSPLHF
V: TRBV10-3; J: TRBJ2-5; CDR3: CATGTGGRGETQYF
V: TRBV6-1; J: TRBJ2-7; CDR3: CASREGQKDEQYF
V: TRBV6-5; J: TRBJ1-2; CDR3: CASSSQTGNYGYTF
V: TRBV6-1; J: TRBJ2-7; CDR3: CACRGQGRLINYEQYF
V: TRBV4-1; J: TRBJ1-1; CDR3: CASSQGQGTTEAFF
V: TRBV7-8; J: TRBJ2-7; CDR3: CASSIGTVNEQYF
V: TRBV24-1; J: TRBJ2-7; CDR3: CATAGPPNYEQYF
V: TRBV5-6; J: TRBJ2-2; CDR3: CASSPENTGELFF
V: TRBV11-1; J: TRBJ2-5; CDR3: CASSPGTGGMETQYF
V: TRBV6-5; J: TRBJ2-5; CDR3: CASSYSGLKETQYF
V: TRBV6-1; J: TRBJ1-2; CDR3: CASSVGQGMFYGYTF
V: TRBV28; J: TRBJ1-2; CDR3: CASSSMTAPYGYTF
V: TRBV6-1; J: TRBJ2-7; CDR3: CASSEYWGGGFAEQYF
V: TRBV28; J: TRBJ1-1; CDR3: CASSFSPFMGANTEAFF
V: TRBV15; J: TRBJ2-5; CDR3: CATSSARKAQETQYF
V: TRBV24-1; J: TRBJ2-5; CDR3: CATSDPGRTGQETQYF
V: TRBV5-1; J: TRBJ1-6; CDR3: CASSLEGGGSPLHF
V: TRBV12-3/TRBV12-4; J: TRBJ1-5; CDR3: CASSLALNADQPQHF
V: TRBV12-3/TRBV12-4; J: TRBJ2-7; CDR3: CASSPEGQEPYEQYF
V: TRBV24-1; J: TRBJ2-5; CDR3: CATSDQDLAKTQYF
V: TRBV12-3/TRBV12-4; J: TRBJ2-7; CDR3: CASSPGTDPYEQYF
V: TRBV12-5; J: TRBJ1-1; CDR3: CASALGWGITGNTEAFF
V: TRBV30; J: TRBJ1-2; CDR3: CAWRYRGNYGYTF
V: TRBV7-8; J: TRBJ1-3; CDR3: CASSLLANSGNTIYF
V: TRBV5-1; J: TRBJ2-3; CDR3: CASSPGLNTDTQYF
V: TRBV6-2/TRBV6-3; J: TRBJ2-2; CDR3: CASSHTPHRYTGELFF
V: TRBV28; J: TRBJ1-2; CDR3: CASSPAQDRGYGYTF
V: TRBV28; J: TRBJ2-7; CDR3: CASSFRGLVNEQYF